The present entry profiles one T cell receptor (beta chain) with its context. Only in-frame clones appear in the TCRdb table, and some are missing; sequencing was by immunoSEQ multiplex PCR. This sample has more than 25,000 clones, with around nine tenths found just once. The sample belongs to a study of lymphopenia after photon versus proton radiotherapy. Germline assignment: CDR1 DFQATT and CDR2 SNEGSKA (reference sequence). V lost 6 bases to trimming and J lost 4 bases; unmatched junction nucleotides: 2. CDR3 length equals 11 residues. This sequence originates from a woman aged 55 to 70 with cholangiocarcinoma. Some clones in this sample may be carry-over from other donors' samples. This chain joins TRBV20-1 and TRBJ1-2; 7 bases are shared with TRBD1. The source material was peripheral blood, sampled from a patient treated with proton-based radiotherapy. CDR3 sequence (DNA): TGCAGTGCCAGACAGGGCTATGGCTACACCTTC. It yields the protein CSARQGYGYTF.